This T cell receptor (beta chain) was sequenced in a study of vaccination and CD4 T cells after COVID-19. As for this clonotype: What it recognizes is unknown.

The treatment is: roughly ten-day PBMC culture with coronavirus spike peptide pools or control peptides (ViraFEST assay). Researchers used the Oncomine TCR Beta short-read assay to sequence DNA from cultured CD4+ T cells. From cultured CD4+ T cells, genomic DNA was extracted. TCRdb re-derived calls from the PCR reads in MiXCR, one entry per CDR3 protein. The sample yields some 11,000 distinct CDR3 sequences, 70% to 75% seen once. The sequencing input was CD4+ T cells from blood, cultured in vitro. The TCR sequence derives from a human donor who had recovered from COVID-19.

The CDR3 DNA follows: TGTGCCAGTAGCACCGACGGCCGTCGGCGGGAGAGCTACGAGCAGTACTTC. It translates to CASSTDGRRRESYEQYF. This chain uses TRBV19 with TRBJ2-7; TRBD2 matches 7 bases. J gave up 3 bases and V 6 bases, and 17 bases lay outside the gene matches. CDR1 is LNHDA and CDR2 is SQIVND in the germline V gene (reference sequence). The CDR3 totals 17 residues.